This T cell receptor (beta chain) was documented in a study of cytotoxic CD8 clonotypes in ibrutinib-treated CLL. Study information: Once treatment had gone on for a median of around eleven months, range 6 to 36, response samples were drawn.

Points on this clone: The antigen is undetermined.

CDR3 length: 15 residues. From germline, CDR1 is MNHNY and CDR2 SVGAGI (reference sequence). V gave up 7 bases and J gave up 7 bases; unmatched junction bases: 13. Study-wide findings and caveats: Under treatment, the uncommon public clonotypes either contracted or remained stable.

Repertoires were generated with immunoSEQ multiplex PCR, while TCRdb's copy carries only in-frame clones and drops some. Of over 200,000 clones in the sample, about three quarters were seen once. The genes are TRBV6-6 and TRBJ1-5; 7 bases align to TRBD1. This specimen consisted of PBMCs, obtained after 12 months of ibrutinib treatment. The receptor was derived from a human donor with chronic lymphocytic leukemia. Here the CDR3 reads CASTILGTGDQPQHF. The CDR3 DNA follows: TGTGCCAGCACTATCTTAGGAACAGGGGACCAGCCCCAGCATTTT.